The 22 T cell receptor beta chains below were found in one sample sequenced in a study of shared clonotypes between healthy human individuals. Assay: immunoSEQ multiplex PCR; the TCRdb copy retains only in-frame clones and omits some. The table records 2 million to 2.5 million clones, around 90% of them present only once. Material: naive CD4+ T cells from PBMCs. Subset described: CD45RA+ positively selected. The receptors were gathered from a man between 18 and 35 years old in good health. Some clones in this sample may be carry-over from other donors' samples.

The V gene is TRBV5-6, the J gene TRBJ1-5; D unclear. Trimming shortened V by 0 bases and J by 7 bases, and 17 bases separated the two germline ends. The CDR3 has 16 amino acids. Germline V gives CDR1 SGHDT, CDR2 YYEEEE. Written as DNA, the CDR3 is TGTGCCAGCAGCTTGGGTCCTTCTCCCTCAAGCCAGCCCCAGCATTTT. This translates into CASSLGPSPSSQPQHF.

The genes are TRBV19 and TRBJ1-1, with a possible D match to TRBD1 (6 bases). Trimming took off 2 bases at V and 1 base at J, with 11 bases between the two ends. The CDR3 has 15 amino acids. CDR1 is LNHDA and CDR2 is SQIVND in the germline V gene (reference sequence). The CDR3, as DNA: TGTGCCAGTAGTATACGGCCAGGGGAGAACACTGAAGCTTTCTTT. It translates to CASSIRPGENTEAFF.

The rearrangement uses TRBV7-2 and TRBJ2-3; D may be TRBD1 (5 bases). The germline gives CDR1 SGHTA, CDR2 FQGNSA. V was clipped by 3 bases and J by 8 bases, with 9 bases between them. There are 12 residues in the CDR3. CDR3 loop: CASSLTEPTQYF. The CDR3 DNA is TGTGCCAGCAGCTTGACAGAACCTACGCAGTATTTT.

The chain has TRBV5-1 and TRBJ1-1; D ambiguous. Germline values: CDR1 SGHRS, CDR2 YFSETQ. The CDR3 has 13 residues. Trimming cost V 4 bases and J 9 bases, with 16 bases left between them. The CDR3 DNA is TGCGCCAGCAGCCTCAAAAGTGGAGGGCAAGCTTTCTTT. This gives the protein CASSLKSGGQAFF.

This sequence joins TRBV15 and TRBJ1-6; D gene ambiguous. V was shortened by 0 bases and J by 10 bases, with 7 bases between the two germline ends. The CDR3 consists of 13 residues. Germline V gives CDR1 LNHNV, CDR2 YYDKDF (reference sequence). The CDR3 sequence: CATSRDRFSPLHF. The CDR3 DNA follows: TGTGCCACCAGCAGAGATCGTTTCTCACCCCTCCACTTT.

This clone appeared once. The chain carries TRBV4-1 and TRBJ2-1; 11 bases agree with TRBD2. Per germline, CDR1 MGHRA and CDR2 YSYEKL. This CDR3 comprises 16 residues. V was clipped by 5 bases and J by 7 bases; unmatched bases: 10. Here the CDR3 reads CASSDRLAGRDNEQFF. CDR3 DNA sequence: TGCGCCAGCAGCGATCGACTAGCGGGGAGGGATAATGAGCAGTTCTTC.

V usage is TRBV7-3 and J usage is TRBJ2-7; D gene ambiguous. CDR3 length equals 13 residues. Germline CDR1 and CDR2: SGHTA and FQGTGA. The germline V and J ends were trimmed by 2 bases and 7 bases, with 12 bases remaining between them. The CDR3 loop is CASSLLPNGEQYF. CDR3 nucleotides: TGTGCCAGCAGCTTATTACCTAATGGGGAGCAGTACTTC.

V is TRBV7-9 and J is TRBJ1-1, with D unresolved. CDR3 length: 13 amino acids. Per the germline V gene, CDR1 is SEHNR and CDR2 is FQNEAQ (reference sequence). The V end lost 4 bases, the J end lost 5 bases, and 11 bases lay between the germline ends. CDR3 nucleotides: TGTGCCAGCAGCTATAGGACTGTTACTGAAGCTTTCTTT. It specifies CASSYRTVTEAFF.

The gene calls are TRBV6-1 and TRBJ2-2; D possibly corresponds to TRBD1 (5 bases). V was cut by 1 base and J by 0 bases, with 9 bases left in between. In germline, CDR1 is MNHNS, CDR2 SASEGT. The CDR3 totals 16 residues. This CDR3 reads CASSEVVGANTGELFF. CDR3 DNA sequence: TGTGCCAGCAGTGAAGTGGTAGGGGCGAACACCGGGGAGCTGTTTTTT.

The chain is built from TRBV7-3 and TRBJ2-3, with 7 bases that match TRBD2. Germline CDR1 and CDR2: SGHTA and FQGTGA. CDR3 length: 16 residues. Germline trimming cut 1 base from V and 3 bases from J; bases unmatched to any gene: 7. CDR3 region: CASSLIGLAVTDTQYF. CDR3 bases: TGTGCCAGCAGCTTAATCGGGCTAGCGGTAACAGATACGCAGTATTTT.

V and J are TRBV29-1 and TRBJ2-1, with a possible D match to TRBD2 (5 bases). The CDR3 has 9 residues. V was trimmed by 3 bases and J by 12 bases, leaving 6 bases between them. Germline V gene sequence: CDR1 SQVTM, CDR2 ANQGSEA. The CDR3 nucleotides read TGCAGCGTTGAGAGGGCGCAGTTCTTC. Protein sequence: CSVERAQFF.

The CDR3 loop is CASSPLAGRRYGTDTQYF. In DNA form, the CDR3 reads TGTGCCAGCAGTCCGCTAGCGGGACGCCGGTATGGCACAGATACGCAGTATTTT. This chain joins TRBV28 and TRBJ2-3, with 9 positions matching TRBD2. The V gene end was trimmed by 5 bases and the J gene end by 1 base; junction bases not matched to a gene: 13. The CDR3 is made up of 18 amino acids. Germline CDR1 reads MDHEN; CDR2 reads SYDVKM.

This clone came up a few times. V gene TRBV19 combines with J gene TRBJ1-5; D call uncertain. This CDR3 is built from 13 residues. The ends were cut back, 3 bases at V and 6 bases at J, with 9 bases in the middle. Germline values: CDR1 LNHDA, CDR2 SQIVND (reference sequence). The chain's CDR3 is CASSMGRVQPQHF. Written as DNA, the CDR3 is TGTGCCAGTAGTATGGGTAGGGTTCAGCCCCAGCATTTT.

In DNA, the CDR3 is TGTGCCAGCAGTCCTCGGACAGGGGGGGAAAATGAGCAGTTCTTC. As protein: CASSPRTGGENEQFF. The chain links TRBV6-4 to TRBJ2-1; TRBD1 matches at 10 bases. In germline, CDR1 is MRHNA, CDR2 SNTAGT. The CDR3 is 15 residues long. The trim removed 5 bases at V and 7 bases at J, leaving 8 bases unmatched.

The V call is TRBV7-6, the J call TRBJ2-3; the D is unclear. This CDR3 is 13 amino acids long. Germline values: CDR1 SGHVS, CDR2 FNYEAQ. Trimming took off 5 bases at V and 5 bases at J, with 11 bases between the two ends. In DNA, the CDR3 is TGTGCCAGCAGCCCGACACATGGAGATACGCAGTATTTT. Its protein is CASSPTHGDTQYF.

This chain connects TRBV5-1 to TRBJ1-3; the match to TRBD1 covers 9 bases. In germline, CDR1 is SGHRS, CDR2 YFSETQ. The CDR3 consists of 15 residues. V was clipped by 4 bases and J by 7 bases; unmatched bases: 9. The CDR3, as DNA: TGCGCCAGCAGCCCGAACGGCGGACAGGGGAACACCATATATTTT. Translating gives CASSPNGGQGNTIYF. The full variable domain, completed using reference TRBV5-1 and TRBJ1-3, is KAGVTQTPRYLIKTRGQQVTLSCSPISGHRSVSWYQQTPGQGLQFLFEYFSETQRNKGNFPGRFSGRQFSNSRSEMNVSTLELGDSALYLCASSPNGGQGNTIYFGEGSWLTVV.

The V gene is TRBV5-1, the J gene TRBJ1-2; no firm D call. Germline CDR1 reads SGHRS; CDR2 reads YFSETQ. The CDR3 loop spans 16 amino acids. The V end lost 4 bases, the J end lost 8 bases, and 24 bases lay between the germline ends. The CDR3 region has the DNA TGCGCCAGCAGCCCGATACCGGGCCCCTCGTCGGGCGGCTACACCTTC. Translated: CASSPIPGPSSGGYTF.

This chain joins TRBV18 and TRBJ2-7, with 13 bases that match TRBD2. V gave up 5 bases and J gave up 9 bases; unmatched junction bases: 13. CDR1 is KGHSH and CDR2 is LQKENI in the germline V gene. This CDR3 has 16 amino acids. In DNA form, the CDR3 reads TGTGCCAGCTCAATGGGACTAGCGGGATTAGGGGCCATGCAGTACTTC. Translating gives CASSMGLAGLGAMQYF.

The chain combines TRBV6-1 with TRBJ2-3; TRBD1 agrees at 8 bases. The germline V gene encodes CDR1 MNHNS and CDR2 SASEGT. J was trimmed by 1 base and V by 6 bases; bases with no gene match: 6. The CDR3 runs to 15 residues. Here the CDR3 DNA reads TGTGCCAGCAGCCCACAGGGGGTACGCACAGATACGCAGTATTTT. Residues: CASSPQGVRTDTQYF.

This chain uses TRBV5-1 with TRBJ2-1; 8 nucleotides match TRBD2. This CDR3 is built from 15 residues. The J segment lost 8 bases and the V segment lost 4 bases, leaving 11 bases of the junction unmatched. Germline V gives CDR1 SGHRS, CDR2 YFSETQ. The CDR3 loop is CASSREATSGDEQFF. The CDR3 coding sequence is TGCGCCAGCAGCCGAGAGGCAACTAGCGGAGATGAGCAGTTCTTC. The variable domain in full, completed from reference TRBV5-1 and TRBJ2-1, reads KAGVTQTPRYLIKTRGQQVTLSCSPISGHRSVSWYQQTPGQGLQFLFEYFSETQRNKGNFPGRFSGRQFSNSRSEMNVSTLELGDSALYLCASSREATSGDEQFFGPGTRLTVL.

The chain couples TRBV5-1 to TRBJ2-5; no firm D call. The CDR3 consists of 16 residues. Trimming left V 0 bases short and J 3 bases short, with 15 bases between. Germline values: CDR1 SGHRS, CDR2 YFSETQ. CDR3 protein: CASSLGFEPRKETQYF. CDR3 in DNA: TGCGCCAGCAGCTTGGGATTCGAACCGAGGAAAGAGACCCAGTACTTC.

This chain uses TRBV7-3 with TRBJ2-3; D not resolved. The germline gives CDR1 SGHTA, CDR2 FQGTGA. This CDR3 is built from 15 residues. The V end was cut by 5 bases, the J end by 0 bases, with 12 bases between. CDR3 protein: CASSPWALSTDTQYF. CDR3 DNA: TGTGCCAGCAGCCCCTGGGCCCTAAGCACAGATACGCAGTATTTT.